Listed here are 19 T cell receptor beta chains from one sample, sequenced in a study of blood T cell repertoires in COVID-19. This table comes from immunoSEQ multiplex PCR, and its TCRdb copy is limited to in-frame clones, with some not included. This table holds 250,000 to 300,000 clones, roughly 91% found once. The material sequenced was PBMCs or T cells enriched from blood (not recorded which). These receptors all come from a woman between 40 and 50 years old with acute COVID-19.

V and J are TRBV13 and TRBJ2-5; TRBD2 matches 8 bases. Losses at the gene ends were 2 bases for V and 2 bases for J; bases not matched to a gene: 7. The CDR3 spans 16 residues. The germline V gene has CDR1 PRHDT and CDR2 FYEKMQ (reference sequence). DNA of the CDR3: TGTGCCAGCAGCTTAAGGCCTAGCGGGCGGCAAGAGACCCAGTACTTC. Translation gives CASSLRPSGRQETQYF.

This chain joins TRBV18 and TRBJ2-1; 7 bases line up with TRBD2. CDR3 length: 15 residues. CDR1 is KGHSH and CDR2 is LQKENI in the germline V gene. J was trimmed by 0 bases and V by 2 bases; bases with no gene match: 1. CDR3 coding DNA: TGTGCCAGCTCACCAGGACTAGTCTCCTACAATGAGCAGTTCTTC. Its protein is CASSPGLVSYNEQFF.

The rearrangement uses TRBV7-2 and TRBJ1-1; unclear D gene. The length of the CDR3 is 13 residues. Trimming stripped 4 bases from V and 1 base from J, with 7 bases between. Germline V CDR1 and CDR2: SGHTA, FQGNSA. The CDR3 is CASSSDKNTEAFF. In DNA, the CDR3 is TGTGCCAGCAGCTCAGACAAGAACACTGAAGCTTTCTTT. Full variable domain (remainder filled in from reference TRBV7-2 and TRBJ1-1): GAGVSQSPSNKVTEKGKDVELRCDPISGHTALYWYRQSLGQGLEFLIYFQGNSAPDKSGLPSDRFSAERTGGSVSTLTIQRTQQEDSAVYLCASSSDKNTEAFFGQGTRLTVV.

In this sample, this clone turned up a few times. CDR3 in DNA: TGTGCCAGCATGGAACAGGTGGGCGTGGGCATTCAGTACTTC. The encoded protein is CASMEQVGVGIQYF. The V and J genes are TRBV6-5 and TRBJ2-4, with TRBD1 as a possible D gene (5 bases). Germline V gene data show CDR1 as MNHEY and CDR2 as SVGAGI. The CDR3 has 14 residues. Trimming removed 7 bases at V and 9 bases at J, with 19 bases between.

CDR3 nucleotides: TGTGCCAGTAGTATCAGGGCACGGTCCGACGCTTTCTTT. It translates to CASSIRARSDAFF. The V gene is TRBV19, the J gene TRBJ1-1; the D gene is possibly TRBD1 (5 bases). The V end lost 3 bases, the J end lost 11 bases, and 16 bases lay between the germline ends. From germline, CDR1 is LNHDA and CDR2 SQIVND (reference sequence). The CDR3 covers 13 residues.

CDR3 residues: CATSDLQQGYNEQFF. CDR3 DNA sequence: TGTGCCACCAGTGATTTGCAACAGGGGTACAATGAGCAGTTCTTC. The V and J genes are TRBV24-1 and TRBJ2-1, with TRBD1 identical over 7 bases. The germline CDR1 and CDR2 sequences are KGHDR and SFDVKD. The CDR3 is 15 amino acids. J was trimmed by 4 bases and V by 0 bases; bases with no gene match: 2.

The chain joins TRBV28 to TRBJ1-2, with 9 bases aligning to TRBD1. The germline CDR1 and CDR2 sequences are MDHEN and SYDVKM. The CDR3 is 14 residues long. J gave up 8 bases and V 6 bases, and 10 bases lay outside the gene matches. The DNA of the CDR3 is TGTGCCAGCAGCACAACAGGGGGCGCGGGCGGCTACACCTTC. Translating it yields CASSTTGGAGGYTF.

The chain is built from TRBV6-2 or TRBV6-3 and TRBJ1-5; 8 bases are a match to TRBD1. V shed 5 bases, J shed 3 bases, and the junction held 9 bases outside the gene matches. The CDR3 is 16 amino acids. From germline, CDR1 is MNHEY and CDR2 SVGEGT. This CDR3 reads CASSHLWTGNNQPQHF. In DNA, the CDR3 is TGTGCCAGCAGTCATTTATGGACAGGGAACAATCAGCCCCAGCATTTT.

The chain has TRBV5-1 and TRBJ1-2, with 10 bases aligning to TRBD1. There are 14 residues in the CDR3. Germline V gene data show CDR1 as SGHRS and CDR2 as YFSETQ. Losses at the gene ends were 5 bases for V and 7 bases for J; bases not matched to a gene: 8. The CDR3 loop is CASRRDRGSGGYTF. The CDR3, as DNA: TGCGCCAGCAGAAGGGACAGGGGAAGTGGTGGCTACACCTTC.

The chain joins TRBV7-2 to TRBJ2-3; TRBD2 agrees at 8 bases. V lost 3 bases to trimming and J lost 2 bases; unmatched junction nucleotides: 10. The germline gives CDR1 SGHTA, CDR2 FQGNSA. The CDR3 totals 17 residues. Here the CDR3 DNA reads TGTGCCAGCAGCTTGGAGGAAGCGGGGGTGAACACAGATACGCAGTATTTT. Protein sequence: CASSLEEAGVNTDTQYF.

The gene calls are TRBV29-1 and TRBJ1-2, with D perhaps matching TRBD1 (5 bases). The CDR3 covers 11 residues. The germline V gene encodes CDR1 SQVTM and CDR2 ANQGSEA. Trimming shortened V by 5 bases and J by 7 bases, and 11 bases separated the two germline ends. The CDR3 here is CSVPIGGGYTF. In nucleotides, the CDR3 is TGCAGCGTTCCAATCGGGGGTGGCTACACCTTC.

The chain carries TRBV10-3 and TRBJ2-7; the D gene is possibly TRBD1 (6 bases). The V end was cut by 11 bases, the J end by 2 bases, with 16 bases between. This CDR3 spans 13 amino acids. Per the germline V gene, CDR1 is ENHRY and CDR2 is SYGVKD. The CDR3 sequence: CASGRDKAYEQYF. Here the CDR3 DNA reads TGTGCCTCAGGCCGGGACAAAGCCTACGAGCAGTACTTC.

This clone has only one observation. The CDR3 region is CASSLTGLAPLHF. CDR3 coding DNA: TGTGCCAGCAGTTTAACAGGTCTGGCACCCCTCCACTTT. The chain employs TRBV12-3 or TRBV12-4 and TRBJ1-6, with TRBD1 as a possible D gene (5 bases). V lost 2 bases and J lost 11, with 10 bases in between. The CDR3 contains 13 residues.

This chain joins TRBV28 and TRBJ1-6; D not certain. The CDR3 contains 14 residues. V was trimmed by 7 bases and J by 0 bases, leaving 7 bases between them. CDR1 is MDHEN and CDR2 is SYDVKM in the germline V gene. CDR3 amino acids: CASNRGSYNSPLHF. The CDR3 region has the DNA TGTGCCAGCAACCGGGGCTCCTATAATTCACCCCTCCACTTT.

This chain uses TRBV7-9 with TRBJ1-1; no definite D call. The germline gives CDR1 SEHNR, CDR2 FQNEAQ (reference sequence). There are 13 residues in the CDR3. The V end was cut by 5 bases, the J end by 8 bases, with 15 bases between. CDR3 DNA sequence: TGTGCCAGCAGCCCGCGGGCCCGGGCCGAAGCTTTCTTT. Translation gives CASSPRARAEAFF.

This rearrangement joins TRBV11-3 to TRBJ2-7; weak D call: TRBD2 (5 bases). Germline V gene data show CDR1 as SGHNT and CDR2 as YENEEA. Trimming left V 0 bases short and J 5 bases short, with 14 bases between. This CDR3 is built from 15 residues. The CDR3: CASSLEGGLTDEQYF. The CDR3 region has the DNA TGTGCCAGCAGCTTAGAAGGAGGACTTACCGACGAGCAGTACTTC.

The chain carries TRBV6-5 and TRBJ2-7, with D tentatively TRBD2 (7 bases). Germline values: CDR1 MNHEY, CDR2 SVGAGI. The CDR3 is made up of 15 amino acids. V gave up 5 bases and J gave up 1 base, with 15 bases separating them. As DNA, the CDR3 is TGTGCCAGCAGTCGAGAGGGGGGGGCGTCCTACGAGCAGTACTTC. The encoded protein is CASSREGGASYEQYF.

The chain is built from TRBV20-1 and TRBJ1-2, with TRBD1 as a possible D gene (5 bases). Germline V gene data show CDR1 as DFQATT and CDR2 as SNEGSKA (reference sequence). V lost 3 bases and J 0 bases, leaving 8 bases between the germline ends. The CDR3 runs to 13 residues. The chain's CDR3 is CSASQGTNYGYTF. The CDR3 DNA is TGCAGTGCTAGTCAGGGTACTAACTATGGCTACACCTTC.

The chain couples TRBV15 to TRBJ1-3; 7 nucleotides match TRBD1. The length of the CDR3 is 16 residues. V shed 0 bases, J shed 2 bases, and the junction held 4 bases outside the gene matches. The germline V gene encodes CDR1 LNHNV and CDR2 YYDKDF (reference sequence). The CDR3: CATSRDRDRAGNTIYF. The CDR3 DNA reads as TGTGCCACCAGCAGAGATCGTGACAGGGCTGGAAACACCATATATTTT.